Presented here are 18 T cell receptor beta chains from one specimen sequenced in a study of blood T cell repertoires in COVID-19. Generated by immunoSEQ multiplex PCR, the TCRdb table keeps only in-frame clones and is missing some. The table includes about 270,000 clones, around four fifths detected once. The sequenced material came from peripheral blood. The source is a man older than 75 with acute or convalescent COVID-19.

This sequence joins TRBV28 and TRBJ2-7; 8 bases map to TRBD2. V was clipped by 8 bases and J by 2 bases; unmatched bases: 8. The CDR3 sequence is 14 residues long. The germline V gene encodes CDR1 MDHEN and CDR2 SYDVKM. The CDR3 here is CASGMAGGPYEQYF. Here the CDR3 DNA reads TGTGCCAGCGGAATGGCGGGAGGACCCTACGAGCAGTACTTC.

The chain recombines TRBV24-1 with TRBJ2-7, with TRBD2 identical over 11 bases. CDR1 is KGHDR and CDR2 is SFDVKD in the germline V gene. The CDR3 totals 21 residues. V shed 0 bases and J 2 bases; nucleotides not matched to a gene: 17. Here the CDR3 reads CATSDLPPNPLLAGVTYEQYF. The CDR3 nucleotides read TGTGCCACCAGTGATTTGCCCCCAAACCCCCTACTAGCGGGGGTCACCTACGAGCAGTACTTC.

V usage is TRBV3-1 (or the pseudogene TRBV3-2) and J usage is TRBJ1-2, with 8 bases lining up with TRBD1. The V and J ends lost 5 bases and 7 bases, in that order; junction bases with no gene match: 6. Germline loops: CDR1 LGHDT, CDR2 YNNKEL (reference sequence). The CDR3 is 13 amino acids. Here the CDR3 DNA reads TGTGCCAGCAGCATTCAGGGGGCCGCTGGCTACACCTTC. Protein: CASSIQGAAGYTF.

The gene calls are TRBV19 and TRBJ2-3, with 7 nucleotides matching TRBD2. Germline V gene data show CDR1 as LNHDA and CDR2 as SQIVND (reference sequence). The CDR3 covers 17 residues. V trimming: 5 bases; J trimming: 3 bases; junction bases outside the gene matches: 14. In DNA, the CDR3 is TGTGCCAGTAGTCCAACACTAGCGCCTGGGGGAACAGATACGCAGTATTTT. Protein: CASSPTLAPGGTDTQYF.

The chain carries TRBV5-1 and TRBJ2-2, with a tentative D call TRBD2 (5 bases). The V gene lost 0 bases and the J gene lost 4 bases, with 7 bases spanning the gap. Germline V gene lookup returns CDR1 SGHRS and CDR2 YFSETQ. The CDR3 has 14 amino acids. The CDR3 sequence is CASSLGSGTGELFF. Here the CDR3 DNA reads TGCGCCAGCAGCTTGGGAAGCGGCACCGGGGAGCTGTTTTTT.

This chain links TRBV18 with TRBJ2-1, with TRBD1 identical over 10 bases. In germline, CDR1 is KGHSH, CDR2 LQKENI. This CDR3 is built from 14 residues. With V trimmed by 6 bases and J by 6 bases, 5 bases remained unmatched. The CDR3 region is CASSGTGARNEQFF. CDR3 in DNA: TGTGCCAGCTCTGGGACAGGGGCGCGCAATGAGCAGTTCTTC.

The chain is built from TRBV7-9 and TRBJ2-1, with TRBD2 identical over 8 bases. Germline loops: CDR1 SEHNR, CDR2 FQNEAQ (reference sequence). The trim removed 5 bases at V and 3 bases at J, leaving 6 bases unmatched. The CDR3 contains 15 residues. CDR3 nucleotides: TGTGCCAGCAGCAAAGCGGGAGACTTCTACAATGAGCAGTTCTTC. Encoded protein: CASSKAGDFYNEQFF. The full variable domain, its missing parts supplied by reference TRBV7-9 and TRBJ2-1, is DTGVSQNPRHKITKRGQNVTFRCDPISEHNRLYWYRQTLGQGPEFLTYFQNEAQLEKSRLLSDRFSAERPKGSFSTLEIQRTEQGDSAMYLCASSKAGDFYNEQFFGPGTRLTVL.

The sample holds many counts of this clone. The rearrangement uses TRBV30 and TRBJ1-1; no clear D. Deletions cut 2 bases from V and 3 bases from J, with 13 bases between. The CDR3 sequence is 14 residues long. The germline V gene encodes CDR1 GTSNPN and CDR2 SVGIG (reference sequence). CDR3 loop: CAWSLGGSDTEAFF. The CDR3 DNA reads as TGTGCCTGGAGTCTGGGAGGGTCGGACACTGAAGCTTTCTTT.

The CDR3: CATSRGPSGRSDTQYF. The CDR3 DNA sequence: TGTGCCACCAGCAGAGGACCTAGCGGGAGGTCAGATACGCAGTATTTT. The V gene is TRBV15, the J gene TRBJ2-3; 11 nucleotides line up with TRBD2. The CDR3 extends over 16 amino acids. Germline CDR1 LNHNV, CDR2 YYDKDF (reference sequence). The V gene end was trimmed by 1 base and the J gene end by 4 bases; junction bases not matched to a gene: 4.

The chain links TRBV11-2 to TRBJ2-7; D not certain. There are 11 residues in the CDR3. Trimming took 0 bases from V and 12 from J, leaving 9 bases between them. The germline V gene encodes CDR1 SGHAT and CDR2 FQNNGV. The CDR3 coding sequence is TGTGCCAGCAGCTTAGATCAGGTTTCGTACTTC. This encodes CASSLDQVSYF.

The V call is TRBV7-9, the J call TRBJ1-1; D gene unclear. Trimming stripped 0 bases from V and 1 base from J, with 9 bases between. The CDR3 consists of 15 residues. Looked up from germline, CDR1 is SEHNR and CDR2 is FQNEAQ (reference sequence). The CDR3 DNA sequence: TGTGCCAGCAGCTTAGCTTTTGGCGGGAACACTGAAGCTTTCTTT. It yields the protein CASSLAFGGNTEAFF.

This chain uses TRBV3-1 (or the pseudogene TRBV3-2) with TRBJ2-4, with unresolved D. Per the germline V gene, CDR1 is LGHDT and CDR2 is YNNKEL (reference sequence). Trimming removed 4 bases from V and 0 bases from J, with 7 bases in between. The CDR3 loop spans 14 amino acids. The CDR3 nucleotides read TGTGCCAGCAGCCTACAGTTAGCCAAAAACATTCAGTACTTC. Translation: CASSLQLAKNIQYF.

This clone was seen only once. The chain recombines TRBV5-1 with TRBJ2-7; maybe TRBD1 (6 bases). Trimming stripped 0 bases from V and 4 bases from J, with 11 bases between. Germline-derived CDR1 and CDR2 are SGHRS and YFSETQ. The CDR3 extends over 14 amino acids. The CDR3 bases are TGCGCCAGCAGCTTGGATTGGACAGCGTACGAGCAGTACTTC. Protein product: CASSLDWTAYEQYF.

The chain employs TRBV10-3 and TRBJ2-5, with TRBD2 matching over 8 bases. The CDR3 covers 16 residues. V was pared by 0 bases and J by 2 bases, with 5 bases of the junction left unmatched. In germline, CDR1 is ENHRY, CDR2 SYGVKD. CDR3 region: CAISESTSGPQETQYF. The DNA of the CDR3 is TGTGCCATCAGTGAGTCAACTAGCGGACCTCAAGAGACCCAGTACTTC.

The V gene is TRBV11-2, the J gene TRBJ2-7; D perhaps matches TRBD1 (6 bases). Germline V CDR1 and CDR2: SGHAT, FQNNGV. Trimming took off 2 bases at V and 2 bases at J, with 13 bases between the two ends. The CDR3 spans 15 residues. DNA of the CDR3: TGTGCCAGCAGCTTATTCCAACAGGGTACCTACGAGCAGTACTTC. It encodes CASSLFQQGTYEQYF.

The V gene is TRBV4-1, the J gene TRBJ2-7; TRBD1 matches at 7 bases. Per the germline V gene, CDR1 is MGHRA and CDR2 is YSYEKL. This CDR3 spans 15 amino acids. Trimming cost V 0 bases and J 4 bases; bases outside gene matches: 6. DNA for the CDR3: TGCGCCAGCAGCCAAGATCGGACAGGCCGTTACGAGCAGTACTTC. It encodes CASSQDRTGRYEQYF.

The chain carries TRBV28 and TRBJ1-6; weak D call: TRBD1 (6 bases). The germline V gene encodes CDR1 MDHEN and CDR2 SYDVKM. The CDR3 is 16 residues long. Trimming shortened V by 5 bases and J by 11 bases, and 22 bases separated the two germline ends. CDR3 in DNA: TGTGCCAGCAGTCCGGACCGACAGGCCGGCCCTACACCCCTCCACTTT. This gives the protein CASSPDRQAGPTPLHF.

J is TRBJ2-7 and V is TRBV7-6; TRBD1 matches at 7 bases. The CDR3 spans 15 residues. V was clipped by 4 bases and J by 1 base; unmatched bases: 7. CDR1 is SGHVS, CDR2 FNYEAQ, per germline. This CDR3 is CASSSDRAPSYEQYF. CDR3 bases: TGTGCCAGCAGCTCTGACAGGGCCCCGTCCTACGAGCAGTACTTC.